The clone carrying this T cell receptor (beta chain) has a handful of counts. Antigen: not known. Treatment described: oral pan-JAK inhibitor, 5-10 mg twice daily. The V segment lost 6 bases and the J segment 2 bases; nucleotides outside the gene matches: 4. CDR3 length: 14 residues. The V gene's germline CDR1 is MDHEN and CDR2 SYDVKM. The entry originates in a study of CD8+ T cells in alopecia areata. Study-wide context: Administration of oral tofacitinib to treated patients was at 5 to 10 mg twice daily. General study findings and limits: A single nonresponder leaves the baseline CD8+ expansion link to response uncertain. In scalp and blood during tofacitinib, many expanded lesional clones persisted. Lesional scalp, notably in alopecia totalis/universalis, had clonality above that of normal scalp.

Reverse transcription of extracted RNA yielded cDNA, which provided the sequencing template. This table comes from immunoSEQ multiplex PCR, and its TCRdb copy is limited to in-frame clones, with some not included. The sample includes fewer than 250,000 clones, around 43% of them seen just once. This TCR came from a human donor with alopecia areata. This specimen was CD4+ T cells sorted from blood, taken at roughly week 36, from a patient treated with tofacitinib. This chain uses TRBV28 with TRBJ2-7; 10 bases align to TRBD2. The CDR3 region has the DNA TGTGCCAGCAGACCTAGCGGGAGCGCCTACGAGCAGTACTTC. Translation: CASRPSGSAYEQYF.